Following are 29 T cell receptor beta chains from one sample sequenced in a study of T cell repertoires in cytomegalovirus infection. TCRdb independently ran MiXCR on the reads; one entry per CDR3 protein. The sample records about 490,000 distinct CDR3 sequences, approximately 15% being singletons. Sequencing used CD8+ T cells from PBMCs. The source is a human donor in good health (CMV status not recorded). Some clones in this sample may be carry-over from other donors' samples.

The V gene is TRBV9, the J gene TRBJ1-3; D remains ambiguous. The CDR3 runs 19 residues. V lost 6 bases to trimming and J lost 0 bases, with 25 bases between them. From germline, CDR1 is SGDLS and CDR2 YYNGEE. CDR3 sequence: CASTRRRDPYRVSGNTIYF. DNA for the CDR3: TGTGCCAGCACCAGGAGGAGGGATCCCTATAGAGTCTCTGGAAACACCATATATTTT.

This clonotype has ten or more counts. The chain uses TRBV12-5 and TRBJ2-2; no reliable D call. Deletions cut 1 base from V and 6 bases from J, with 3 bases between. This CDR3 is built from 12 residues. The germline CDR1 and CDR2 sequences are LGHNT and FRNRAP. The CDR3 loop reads CASGLGSGELFF. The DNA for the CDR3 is TGTGCTAGTGGTTTGGGATCCGGGGAGCTGTTTTTT.

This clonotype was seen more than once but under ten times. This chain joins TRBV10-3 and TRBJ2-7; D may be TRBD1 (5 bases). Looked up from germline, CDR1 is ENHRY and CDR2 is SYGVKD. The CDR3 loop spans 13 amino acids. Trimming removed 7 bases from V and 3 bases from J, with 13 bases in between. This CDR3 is CAINTQEGYEQYF. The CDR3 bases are TGTGCCATCAATACACAGGAAGGCTACGAGCAGTACTTC.

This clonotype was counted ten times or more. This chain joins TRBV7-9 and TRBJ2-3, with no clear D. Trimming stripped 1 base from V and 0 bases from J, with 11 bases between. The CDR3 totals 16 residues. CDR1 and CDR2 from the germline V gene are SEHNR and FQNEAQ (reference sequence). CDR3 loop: CASSLGQSTSTDTQYF. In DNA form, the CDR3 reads TGTGCCAGCAGCTTAGGTCAATCGACAAGCACAGATACGCAGTATTTT.

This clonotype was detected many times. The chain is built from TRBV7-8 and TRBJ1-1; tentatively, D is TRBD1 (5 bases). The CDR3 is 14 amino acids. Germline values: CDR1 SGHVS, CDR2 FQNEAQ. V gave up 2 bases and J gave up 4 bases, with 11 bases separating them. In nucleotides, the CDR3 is TGTGCCAGCAGCTTATGGGGCTCAGGCACTGAAGCTTTCTTT. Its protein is CASSLWGSGTEAFF.

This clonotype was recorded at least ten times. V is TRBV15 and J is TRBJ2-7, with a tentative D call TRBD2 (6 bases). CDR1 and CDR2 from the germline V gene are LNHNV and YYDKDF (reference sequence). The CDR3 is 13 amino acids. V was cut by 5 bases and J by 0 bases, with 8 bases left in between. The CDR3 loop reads CATSAGTSYEQYF. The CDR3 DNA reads TGTGCCACCAGCGCGGGGACCTCCTACGAGCAGTACTTC.

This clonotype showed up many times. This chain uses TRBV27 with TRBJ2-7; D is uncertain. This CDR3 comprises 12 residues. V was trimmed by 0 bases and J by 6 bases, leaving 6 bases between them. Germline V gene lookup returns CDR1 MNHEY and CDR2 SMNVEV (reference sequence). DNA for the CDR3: TGTGCCAGCAGTTTATCGGGTGCCGAGCAGTACTTC. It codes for CASSLSGAEQYF.

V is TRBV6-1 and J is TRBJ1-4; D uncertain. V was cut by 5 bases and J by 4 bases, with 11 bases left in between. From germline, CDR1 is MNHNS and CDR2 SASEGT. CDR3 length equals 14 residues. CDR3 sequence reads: CASSPPNHNEKLFF. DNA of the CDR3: TGTGCCAGCAGTCCCCCAAACCATAATGAAAAACTGTTTTTT.

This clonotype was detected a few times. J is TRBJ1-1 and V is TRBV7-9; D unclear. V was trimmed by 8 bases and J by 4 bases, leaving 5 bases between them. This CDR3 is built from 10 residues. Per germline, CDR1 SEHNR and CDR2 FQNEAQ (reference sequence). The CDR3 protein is CASGRTEAFF. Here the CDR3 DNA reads TGTGCCAGCGGGCGCACTGAAGCTTTCTTT.

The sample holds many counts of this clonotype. CDR3 DNA: TGTGCCAGCAGCTCACCGACCTCAGGGGGTCTCGATGAAAAACTGTTTTTT. This codes for CASSSPTSGGLDEKLFF. The chain carries TRBV11-2 and TRBJ1-4; 7 bases fit TRBD1. CDR1 is SGHAT and CDR2 is FQNNGV in the germline V gene. CDR3 length equals 17 residues. The V gene end was trimmed by 4 bases and the J gene end by 6 bases; junction bases not matched to a gene: 14.

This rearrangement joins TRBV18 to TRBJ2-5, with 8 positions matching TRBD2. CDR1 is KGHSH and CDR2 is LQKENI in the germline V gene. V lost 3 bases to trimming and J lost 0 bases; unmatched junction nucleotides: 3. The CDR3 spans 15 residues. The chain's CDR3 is CASSPSGMNQETQYF. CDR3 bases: TGTGCCAGCTCACCTAGCGGGATGAACCAAGAGACCCAGTACTTC.

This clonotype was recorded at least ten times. CDR3 sequence reads: CASSSTSSGSIFGNEQFF. DNA of the CDR3: TGTGCCAGCAGCTCGACGAGTAGCGGGAGTATTTTTGGTAATGAGCAGTTCTTC. The gene calls are TRBV11-2 and TRBJ2-1; 9 positions agree with TRBD2. Per the germline V gene, CDR1 is SGHAT and CDR2 is FQNNGV. The CDR3 spans 18 residues. V lost 4 bases and J lost 7; bases outside the gene matches: 17.

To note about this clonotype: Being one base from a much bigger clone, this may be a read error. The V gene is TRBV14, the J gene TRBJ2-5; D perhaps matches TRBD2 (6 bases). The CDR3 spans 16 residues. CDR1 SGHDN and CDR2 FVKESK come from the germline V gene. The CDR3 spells CASSQVAGSGQQTQYF. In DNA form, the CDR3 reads TGTGCCAGCAGCCAAGTTGCGGGGAGCGGCCAACAGACCCAGTACTTC. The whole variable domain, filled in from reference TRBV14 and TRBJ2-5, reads EAGVTQFPSHSVIEKGQTVTLRCDPISGHDNLYWYRRVMGKEIKFLLHFVKESKQDESGMPNNRFLAERTGGTYSTLKVQPAELEDSGVYFCASSQVAGSGQQTQYFGPGTRLLVL.

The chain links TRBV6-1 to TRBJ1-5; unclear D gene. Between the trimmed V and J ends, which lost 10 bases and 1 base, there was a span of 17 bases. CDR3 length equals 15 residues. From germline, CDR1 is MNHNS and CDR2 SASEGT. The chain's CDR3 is CATGDPRGSNQPQHF. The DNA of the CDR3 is TGTGCCACCGGTGACCCTCGGGGAAGCAATCAGCCCCAGCATTTT.

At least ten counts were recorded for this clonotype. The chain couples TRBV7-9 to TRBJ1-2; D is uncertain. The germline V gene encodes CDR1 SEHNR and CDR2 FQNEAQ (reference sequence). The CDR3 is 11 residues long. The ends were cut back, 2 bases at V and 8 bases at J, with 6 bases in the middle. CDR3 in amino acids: CASSLNRGYTF. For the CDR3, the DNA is TGTGCCAGCAGCTTAAATAGGGGCTACACCTTC. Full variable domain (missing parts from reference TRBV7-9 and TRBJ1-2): DTGVSQNPRHKITKRGQNVTFRCDPISEHNRLYWYRQTLGQGPEFLTYFQNEAQLEKSRLLSDRFSAERPKGSFSTLEIQRTEQGDSAMYLCASSLNRGYTFGSGTRLTVV.

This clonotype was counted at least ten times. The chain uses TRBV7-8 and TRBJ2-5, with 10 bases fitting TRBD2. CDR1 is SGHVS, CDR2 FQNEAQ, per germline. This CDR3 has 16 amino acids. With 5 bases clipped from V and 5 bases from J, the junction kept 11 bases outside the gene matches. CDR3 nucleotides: TGTGCCAGCAGCCCCAAACTAGCGGGGATCCGGGAGACCCAGTACTTC. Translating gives CASSPKLAGIRETQYF.

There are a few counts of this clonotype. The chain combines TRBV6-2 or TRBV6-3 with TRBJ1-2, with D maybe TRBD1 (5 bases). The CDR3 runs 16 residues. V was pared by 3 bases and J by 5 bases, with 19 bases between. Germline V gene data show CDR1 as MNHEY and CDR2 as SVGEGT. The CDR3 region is CASSYSVKGLLYGYTF. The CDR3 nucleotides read TGTGCCAGCAGTTATAGCGTCAAGGGGCTGCTATATGGCTACACCTTC.

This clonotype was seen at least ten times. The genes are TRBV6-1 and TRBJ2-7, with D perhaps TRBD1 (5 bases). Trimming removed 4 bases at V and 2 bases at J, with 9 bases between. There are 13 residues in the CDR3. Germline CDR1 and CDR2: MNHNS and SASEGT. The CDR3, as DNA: TGTGCCAGCAGTGCCGACAGAACCTACGAGCAGTACTTC. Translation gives CASSADRTYEQYF.

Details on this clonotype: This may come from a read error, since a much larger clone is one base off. The CDR3 reads CASSMGLVLDEQFF. The CDR3 DNA follows: TGTGCCAGCAGCATGGGACTAGTCCTGGATGAGCAGTTCTTC. The rearrangement joins TRBV5-4 to TRBJ2-1; TRBD2 aligns across 8 bases. Trimming cost V 4 bases and J 8 bases; bases outside gene matches: 8. Germline V gives CDR1 SGHNT, CDR2 YYREEE (reference sequence). This CDR3 contains 14 residues.

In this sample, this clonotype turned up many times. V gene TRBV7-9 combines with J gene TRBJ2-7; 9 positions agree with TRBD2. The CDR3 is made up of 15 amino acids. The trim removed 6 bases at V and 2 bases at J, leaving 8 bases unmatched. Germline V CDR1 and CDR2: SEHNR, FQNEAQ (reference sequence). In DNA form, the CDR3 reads TGTGCCAGCAGTCCCCCTAGCGGGACCCCCTACGAGCAGTACTTC. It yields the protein CASSPPSGTPYEQYF.

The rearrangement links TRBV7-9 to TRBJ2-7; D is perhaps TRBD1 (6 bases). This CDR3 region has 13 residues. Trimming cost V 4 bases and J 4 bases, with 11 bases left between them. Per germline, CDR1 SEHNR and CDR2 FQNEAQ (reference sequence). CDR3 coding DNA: TGTGCCAGCAGCTCACCACAGGGATACGAGCAGTACTTC. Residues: CASSSPQGYEQYF.

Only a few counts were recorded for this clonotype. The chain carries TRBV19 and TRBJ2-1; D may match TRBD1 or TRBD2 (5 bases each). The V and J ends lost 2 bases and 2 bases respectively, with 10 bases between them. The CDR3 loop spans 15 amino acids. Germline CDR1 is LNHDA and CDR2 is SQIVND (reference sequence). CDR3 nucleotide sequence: TGTGCCAGTAGTATATCGAGGGGCCCCTACAATGAGCAGTTCTTC. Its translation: CASSISRGPYNEQFF.

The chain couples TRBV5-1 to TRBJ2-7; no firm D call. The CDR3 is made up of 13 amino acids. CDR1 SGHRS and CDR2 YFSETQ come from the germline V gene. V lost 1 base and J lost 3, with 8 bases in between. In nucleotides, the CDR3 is TGCGCCAGCAGCTTGACCCAAGACTACGAGCAGTACTTC. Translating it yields CASSLTQDYEQYF.

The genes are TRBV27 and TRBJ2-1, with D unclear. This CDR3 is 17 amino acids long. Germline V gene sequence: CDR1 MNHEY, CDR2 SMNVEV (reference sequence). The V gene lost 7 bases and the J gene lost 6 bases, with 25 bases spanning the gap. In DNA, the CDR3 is TGTGCCAGCACGCCACCCCATAACCCCACTCGCCGCAATGAGCAGTTCTTC. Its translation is CASTPPHNPTRRNEQFF.

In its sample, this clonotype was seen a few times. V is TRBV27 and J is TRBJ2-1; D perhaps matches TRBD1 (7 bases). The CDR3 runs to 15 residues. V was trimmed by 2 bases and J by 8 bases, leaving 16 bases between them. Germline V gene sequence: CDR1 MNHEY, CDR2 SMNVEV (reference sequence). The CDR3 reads CASSLQGGFLDEQFF. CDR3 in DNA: TGTGCCAGCAGTTTACAGGGGGGATTTCTCGATGAGCAGTTCTTC.

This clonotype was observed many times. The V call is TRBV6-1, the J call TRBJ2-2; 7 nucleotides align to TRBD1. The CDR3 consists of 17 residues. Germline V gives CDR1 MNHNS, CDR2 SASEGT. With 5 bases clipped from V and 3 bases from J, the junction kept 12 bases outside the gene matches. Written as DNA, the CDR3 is TGTGCCAGCAGTCTCCTCCGGGACAGCCTCGACACCGGGGAGCTGTTTTTT. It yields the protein CASSLLRDSLDTGELFF.

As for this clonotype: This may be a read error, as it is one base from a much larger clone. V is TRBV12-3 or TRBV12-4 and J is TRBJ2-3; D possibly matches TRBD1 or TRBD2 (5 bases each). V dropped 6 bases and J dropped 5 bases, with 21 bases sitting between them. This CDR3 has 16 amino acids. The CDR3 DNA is TGTGCCAGCAGCAGATTTGGACATGGGGAGCGAGATACGCAGTATTTT. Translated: CASSRFGHGERDTQYF.

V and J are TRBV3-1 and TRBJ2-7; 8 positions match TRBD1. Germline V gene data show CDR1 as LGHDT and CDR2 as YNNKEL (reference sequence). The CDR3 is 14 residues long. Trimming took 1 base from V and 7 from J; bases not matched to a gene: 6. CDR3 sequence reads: CASSQGQGMREQYF. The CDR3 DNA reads TGTGCCAGCAGCCAAGGACAGGGGATGAGGGAGCAGTACTTC.

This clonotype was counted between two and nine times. The CDR3 nucleotides are TGTGCCAGCCCTCAAGAGGACGGGTTGAACACTGAAGCTTTCTTT. This translates into CASPQEDGLNTEAFF. The chain combines TRBV11-2 with TRBJ1-1, with D uncertain. Trimming took 8 bases from V and 0 from J, leaving 16 bases between them. This CDR3 region has 15 residues. CDR1 is SGHAT, CDR2 FQNNGV, per germline.